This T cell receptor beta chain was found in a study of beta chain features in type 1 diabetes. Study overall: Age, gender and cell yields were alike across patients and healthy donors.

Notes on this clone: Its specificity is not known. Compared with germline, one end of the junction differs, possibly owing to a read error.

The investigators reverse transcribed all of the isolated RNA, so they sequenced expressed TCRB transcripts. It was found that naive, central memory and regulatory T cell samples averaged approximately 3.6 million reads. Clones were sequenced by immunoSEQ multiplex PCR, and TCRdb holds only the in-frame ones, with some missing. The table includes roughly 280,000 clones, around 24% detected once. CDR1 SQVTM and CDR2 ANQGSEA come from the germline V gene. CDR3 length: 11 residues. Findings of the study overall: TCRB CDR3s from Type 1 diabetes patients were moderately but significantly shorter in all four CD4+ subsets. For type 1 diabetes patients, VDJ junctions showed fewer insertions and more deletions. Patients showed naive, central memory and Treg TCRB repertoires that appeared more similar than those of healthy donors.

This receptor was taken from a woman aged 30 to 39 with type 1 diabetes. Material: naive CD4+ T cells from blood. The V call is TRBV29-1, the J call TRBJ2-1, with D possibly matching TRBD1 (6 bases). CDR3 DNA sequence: TGCAGCGTTGGCAGGGACAACGAGCAGTTCTTC. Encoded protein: CSVGRDNEQFF.